This is a list of T cell receptor beta chains from one sample in a study of shared clonotypes between healthy human individuals. Only in-frame clones appear in the TCRdb table, and some are missing; sequencing was by immunoSEQ multiplex PCR. Of 2,500,000 or so clones listed, under 95% are singletons. Specimen: naive CD4+ T cells from PBMCs. The source of these receptors is a young man in good health. Some clones in this sample may be carry-over from other donors' samples. CDR3s include the opening cysteine and the closing phenylalanine or tryptophan. The D gene is left open where the match is weak. Only some rows state a clone size, as once, few, many or a class for expanded clones.

>TRBJ2-3|-|-|TRBV7-2
TGTGCCAGCAGCTTGCGGGATTCTCGCGCAGATACGCAGTATTTT
CASSLRDSRADTQYF
>TRBJ2-4|-|-|TRBV29-1
TGCAGCGTTGGGAGAAGGGGGATTGGAAACATTCAGTACTTC
CSVGRRGIGNIQYF
>TRBJ2-5|-|TRBD2|TRBV18
TGTGCCAGCTCGACGGGGGGAGGAGAGACCCAGTACTTC
CASSTGGGETQYF
>TRBJ1-4|-|-|TRBV25-1
TGTGCCAGCAGCGAAGACATTATGAGGGAAAAACTGTTTTTT
CASSEDIMREKLFF
>TRBJ2-7|-|-|TRBV9
TGTGCCAGCAGCGAAACGACGGTCTCCTACGAGCAGTACTTC
CASSETTVSYEQYF
>TRBJ2-2|once|TRBD2|TRBV9
TGTGCCAGCAGCGTAGCGGTCGGGAGGGCTACCGGGGAGCTGTTTTTT
CASSVAVGRATGELFF
>TRBJ1-2|-|-|TRBV7-8
TGTGCCAGCAGGCCCCATCCTCGGGGGCAGTATGGCTACACCTTC
CASRPHPRGQYGYTF
>TRBJ2-1|-|-|TRBV5-4
TGTGCCAGCAGCCCTAGCTACAATGAGCAGTTCTTC
CASSPSYNEQFF
>TRBJ2-1|-|TRBD2|TRBV7-9
TGTGCCAGCAGCTTGGGACTAGCGGGAGGCTCCTCCTACAATGAGCAGTTCTTC
CASSLGLAGGSSYNEQFF
>TRBJ2-3|-|-|TRBV27
TGTGCCAGCAGTCGTCGGGGGTTCGGCACAGATACGCAGTATTTT
CASSRRGFGTDTQYF
>TRBJ2-1|-|TRBD1|TRBV18
TGTGCCAGCTCAGAGACAGGGGGCGGTGAGCAGTTCTTC
CASSETGGGEQFF
>TRBJ2-2|-|TRBD2|TRBV2
TGTGCCGGCCTCCCTAGCAGCGGGGGGCCTGGCACCGGGGAGCTGTTTTTT
CAGLPSSGGPGTGELFF
>TRBJ2-7|-|-|TRBV5-1
TGCGCCAGCAGCAACCGGGTCCGCTCCTACGAGCAGTACTTC
CASSNRVRSYEQYF
>TRBJ2-2|-|-|TRBV9
TGTGCCAGCAGCGTGCTCAGGGGGAACACCGGGGAGCTGTTTTTT
CASSVLRGNTGELFF
>TRBJ2-7|few|-|TRBV5-1
TGCGCCAGCAGCTTACAGGGTTACGAGCAGTACTTC
CASSLQGYEQYF
>TRBJ1-5|-|-|TRBV6-5
TGTGCCAGCAGATACAGGGATAATCAGCCCCAGCATTTT
CASRYRDNQPQHF
>TRBJ1-5|-|TRBD1|TRBV28
TGTGCCAGCCTGGGACAGGGCTTCCGCAATCAGCCCCAGCATTTT
CASLGQGFRNQPQHF
>TRBJ1-5|-|-|TRBV27
TGTGCCAGCAGTACCCGACGGAATCAGCCCCAGCATTTT
CASSTRRNQPQHF
>TRBJ2-4|-|-|TRBV6-1
TGTGCCAGCAGCCCCCGAGGAGCAGGGTCAAACATTCAGTACTTC
CASSPRGAGSNIQYF
>TRBJ2-5|-|TRBD2|TRBV7-7
TGTGCCAGCAGCCTGGGACTAGCGGAAGAGACCCAGTACTTC
CASSLGLAEETQYF
>TRBJ2-3|-|TRBD1|TRBV28
TGTGCCAGCATTACAGGGGGCGCGGATACGCAGTATTTT
CASITGGADTQYF
>TRBJ1-2|-|-|TRBV4-2
TGTGCCAGCAGCCAAGGGGCGGCAGGCTATGGCTACACCTTC
CASSQGAAGYGYTF
>TRBJ2-2|-|TRBD1|TRBV5-1
TGCGCCAGCAGCCCTCCCAAGACAGGGGGGACCGGGGAGCTGTTTTTT
CASSPPKTGGTGELFF
>TRBJ1-2|-|-|TRBV28
TGTGCCAGCAGTCCCGACACCTATGGCTACACCTTC
CASSPDTYGYTF
>TRBJ2-7|-|-|TRBV7-9
TGTGCCAGCAGCTCGACCGCTTGGACAGCCTACGAGCAGTACTTC
CASSSTAWTAYEQYF
>TRBJ2-7|-|TRBD2|TRBV5-1
TGCGCCAGCAGCGCCGATCCTAGCGGGAGGTCTTCCGAGCAGTACTTC
CASSADPSGRSSEQYF
>TRBJ2-2|-|-|TRBV7-7
TGTGCCAGCAGCGAGACAGACGCCGGGGAGCTGTTTTTT
CASSETDAGELFF
>TRBJ2-1|-|TRBD2|TRBV28
TGTGCCAGCAGTTTACCAGGGGTGGGGACTAGCGGGAGGGCCCGTAATGAGCAGTTCTTC
CASSLPGVGTSGRARNEQFF
>TRBJ1-5|once|TRBD1|TRBV5-8
TGTGCCAGCAGAAACAGGGGCGGCAATCAGCCCCAGCATTTT
CASRNRGGNQPQHF
>TRBJ2-4|-|TRBD1|TRBV9
TGTGCCAGCAGCTTTCGGACAGGGGGCGAAAACATTCAGTACTTC
CASSFRTGGENIQYF
>TRBJ2-3|-|-|TRBV15
TGTGCCACCAGCAGAGGGGGTCTAAAGCGGGCAGATACGCAGTATTTT
CATSRGGLKRADTQYF
>TRBJ2-7|-|TRBD1|TRBV7-9
TGTGCCAGCAGCGCCACAGGGGCGCCCTACGAGCAGTACTTC
CASSATGAPYEQYF
>TRBJ2-5|-|-|TRBV10-2
TGCGCCAGCAGCGGCAGGGCGGAGGAGACCCAGTACTTC
CASSGRAEETQYF
>TRBJ2-7|-|TRBD1|TRBV18
TGTGCCAGCTCACCGCAGGGACAGGGACACGAGCAGTACTTC
CASSPQGQGHEQYF
>TRBJ1-4|-|-|TRBV7-2
TGTGCCAGCAGCTTAGAAAGGGAAAAACTGTTTTTT
CASSLEREKLFF
>TRBJ2-7|-|-|TRBV5-4
TGTGCCAGCAGCTTGGATGGGACTCCAAACTACGAGCAGTACTTC
CASSLDGTPNYEQYF
>TRBJ2-7|-|-|TRBV10-1
TGCGCCAGCAGTGAGTCCTGGGAATACTACTTC
CASSESWEYYF
>TRBJ1-1|-|-|TRBV7-9
TGTGCCAGCAGCCGCCGGGACCGGGGTGACACTGAAGCTTTCTTT
CASSRRDRGDTEAFF
>TRBJ1-2|-|-|TRBV6-1
TGTGCCAGCATTCGGGGAGAAACGATCAACTATGGCTACACCTTC
CASIRGETINYGYTF
>TRBJ2-6|few|-|TRBV5-4
TGTGCCAGCAGCTTGACTGGGGCCAACGTCCTGACTTTC
CASSLTGANVLTF
>TRBJ2-7|-|TRBD2|TRBV27
TGTGCCAGCAGTTTCCCCTTACGAGCGGGGGAATCCTACGAGCAGTACTTC
CASSFPLRAGESYEQYF
>TRBJ2-5|once|-|TRBV5-1
TGCGCCAGCAGCTTGGAGGGGACCGCTAAGACTGGGACCCAGTACTTC
CASSLEGTAKTGTQYF
>TRBJ2-3|-|TRBD2|TRBV5-4
TGTGCCAGCAGCTTGGGTGCTAGCGGGAGGACAGATACGCAGTATTTT
CASSLGASGRTDTQYF
>TRBJ2-7|-|-|TRBV11-2
TGTGCCAGCAGCAAGCGCCGGGACACCTACGAGCAGTACTTC
CASSKRRDTYEQYF
>TRBJ2-1|-|TRBD2|TRBV7-3
TGTGCCAGCAGCCAAAGGACTAGCGGGATCGGTGAGCAGTTCTTC
CASSQRTSGIGEQFF
>TRBJ1-2|-|-|TRBV27
TGTGCCAGCAGGCCCGTTGAGGGCTATGGCTACACCTTC
CASRPVEGYGYTF
>TRBJ2-3|-|TRBD2|TRBV28
TGTGCCAGCAGTTTAGCGGGAGAGCCTCGAACGCAGTATTTT
CASSLAGEPRTQYF
>TRBJ2-2|once|-|TRBV11-3
TGTGCCAGCAGCTCACATACGAGGGGGGAGCTGTTTTTT
CASSSHTRGELFF
>TRBJ2-5|-|TRBD1|TRBV28
TGTGCCAGCAGGCGAGGGACAGGGGGCGTCGAGACCCAGTACTTC
CASRRGTGGVETQYF
>TRBJ2-7|-|TRBD2|TRBV4-1
TGCGCCAGCAGCCTAAGGCAGCGGGAGCGCCGGGCCGAGCAGTACTTC
CASSLRQRERRAEQYF
>TRBJ1-1|-|-|TRBV5-1
TGCGCCAGCAGCTTGGTCGGCAGACCGAACACTGAAGCTTTCTTT
CASSLVGRPNTEAFF
>TRBJ1-6|-|-|TRBV25-1
TGTGCCAGCAACAAGGGTTGGGATTCACCCCTCCACTTT
CASNKGWDSPLHF
>TRBJ2-7|-|-|TRBV6-5
TGTGCCAGCCGGAAGGGGGGGACGGGGGCAGGGCAGTACTTC
CASRKGGTGAGQYF